Each of the 4 T cell receptor beta chains below was sequenced from the same sample in a study of cytomegalovirus exposure and HLA in healthy donors. PCR employed 60 Vbeta and 13 Jbeta primers. Produced via immunoSEQ multiplex PCR; TCRdb's table is partial and in-frame only. The table shows some 120,000 clones, with less than 85% occurring only once. The sequencing sample was made of PBMCs. These receptors all stem from a man aged 18 to 35 in good health and CMV-seropositive.

This chain links TRBV5-1 with TRBJ1-4; D is uncertain. Trimming took off 0 bases at V and 10 bases at J, with 13 bases between the two ends. This CDR3 region has 14 residues. Germline lookup yields CDR1 SGHRS and CDR2 YFSETQ. The CDR3 region is CASSLDPLGGKLFF. DNA for the CDR3: TGCGCCAGCAGCTTGGACCCCCTAGGAGGAAAACTGTTTTTT.

V gene TRBV30 combines with J gene TRBJ1-3; D is uncertain. Germline V gene sequence: CDR1 GTSNPN, CDR2 SVGIG (reference sequence). The CDR3 runs 15 residues. Trimming pared 2 bases from V and 0 bases from J, leaving 11 bases between. CDR3 residues: CAWSRVFSSGNTIYF. In DNA form, the CDR3 reads TGTGCCTGGAGTCGGGTCTTCTCCTCTGGAAACACCATATATTTT.

The rearrangement uses TRBV6-1 and TRBJ1-3; D ambiguous. V lost 7 bases, J lost 0 bases, and 13 bases lay in between. CDR3 length: 15 residues. Germline V gene data show CDR1 as MNHNS and CDR2 as SASEGT. DNA for the CDR3: TGTGCCAGCACGCCAGGAAGAAGCTCTGGAAACACCATATATTTT. It is translated as CASTPGRSSGNTIYF.

This chain uses TRBV5-1 with TRBJ2-1; 9 bases map to TRBD1. Germline loops: CDR1 SGHRS, CDR2 YFSETQ. Trimming cost V 5 bases and J 6 bases; bases outside gene matches: 12. This CDR3 contains 16 residues. CDR3 bases: TGCGCCAGCAGTCGCTCCGGGACAGGGCCTAGCAATGAGCAGTTCTTC. Its protein product is CASSRSGTGPSNEQFF.